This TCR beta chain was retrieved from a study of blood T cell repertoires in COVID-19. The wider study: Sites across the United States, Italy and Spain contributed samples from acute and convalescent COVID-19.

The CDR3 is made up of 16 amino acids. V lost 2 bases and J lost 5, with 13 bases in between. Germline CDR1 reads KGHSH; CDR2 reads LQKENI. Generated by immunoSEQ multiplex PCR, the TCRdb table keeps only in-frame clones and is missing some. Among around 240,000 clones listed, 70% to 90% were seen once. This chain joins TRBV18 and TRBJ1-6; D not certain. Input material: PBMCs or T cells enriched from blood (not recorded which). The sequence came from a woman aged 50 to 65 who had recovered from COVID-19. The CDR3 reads CASSPEVAANNSPLHF. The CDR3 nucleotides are TGTGCCAGCTCACCAGAGGTGGCAGCTAATAATTCACCCCTCCACTTT.